The 15 T cell receptor beta chains below come from one sample, sequenced in a study of cytomegalovirus exposure and HLA in healthy donors. The PCR made use of 60 Vbeta and 13 Jbeta primers. TCRdb's table, derived via immunoSEQ multiplex PCR, lists solely in-frame clones and lacks some. The sample has 150,000 to 200,000 clones, about 65% seen once. Sequencing was carried out using PBMCs. These receptors came from a man aged 35-49 years in good health and CMV-seropositive.

The chain recombines TRBV6-1 with TRBJ2-5, with D possibly matching TRBD1 (6 bases). Trimming removed 7 bases from V and 4 bases from J, with 16 bases in between. This CDR3 has 14 amino acids. Germline-derived CDR1 and CDR2 are MNHNS and SASEGT. The CDR3 protein is CASTEGEYRETQYF. CDR3 nucleotides: TGTGCCAGCACCGAGGGGGAGTATCGAGAGACCCAGTACTTC.

The V and J genes are TRBV4-2 and TRBJ2-3, with a tentative D call TRBD1 (5 bases). The CDR3 has 14 residues. Trimming removed 0 bases from V and 4 bases from J, with 8 bases in between. Germline V CDR1 and CDR2: LGHNA, YNFKEQ. The CDR3 is CASSQELTADTQYF. CDR3 nucleotides: TGTGCCAGCAGCCAAGAACTGACAGCAGATACGCAGTATTTT.

This sequence joins TRBV5-6 and TRBJ2-2, with D perhaps TRBD2 (7 bases). Germline V lookup: CDR1 SGHDT, CDR2 YYEEEE. V lost 2 bases and J 4 bases, leaving 18 bases between the germline ends. The CDR3 has 17 residues. The CDR3: CASSFGVTGRGTGELFF. CDR3 sequence (DNA): TGTGCCAGCAGCTTTGGGGTAACAGGGAGGGGCACCGGGGAGCTGTTTTTT.

J is TRBJ2-7 and V is TRBV12-5; tentatively, D is TRBD2 (5 bases). Looked up from germline, CDR1 is LGHNT and CDR2 is FRNRAP. This CDR3 has 11 residues. Trimming pared 5 bases from V and 7 bases from J, leaving 9 bases between. The CDR3 loop is CASGRGWEQYF. CDR3 nucleotide sequence: TGTGCTAGTGGTCGAGGGTGGGAGCAGTACTTC.

V gene TRBV6-5 combines with J gene TRBJ1-5; TRBD1 matches 8 bases. Germline assignment: CDR1 MNHEY and CDR2 SVGAGI. The length of the CDR3 is 15 residues. With V trimmed by 6 bases and J by 1 base, 5 bases remained unmatched. The CDR3: CASSRTGKSNQPQHF. CDR3 DNA: TGTGCCAGCAGCAGGACAGGGAAAAGCAATCAGCCCCAGCATTTT.

The J gene is TRBJ2-5, the V gene TRBV2; 10 bases are shared with TRBD1. Germline V CDR1 and CDR2: SNHLY, FYNNEI. The CDR3 runs to 13 residues. Losses at the gene ends were 5 bases for V and 4 bases for J; bases not matched to a gene: 1. As DNA, the CDR3 is TGTGCCAGCAGTCGGGACAGGGGAGAGACCCAGTACTTC. Encoded protein: CASSRDRGETQYF.

The chain carries TRBV27 and TRBJ1-1; the match to TRBD1 covers 8 bases. From germline, CDR1 is MNHEY and CDR2 SMNVEV (reference sequence). There are 12 residues in the CDR3. Trimming removed 5 bases from V and 8 bases from J; junction bases left unmatched: 4. The CDR3 coding sequence is TGTGCCAGCAGTAGGGGGACAGGCGAAGCTTTCTTT. Translated: CASSRGTGEAFF.

Note on this clone: Other DNA sequences in this specimen translate into the identical CDR3. The V gene is TRBV6-5, the J gene TRBJ2-2, with 8 bases lining up with TRBD1. Germline CDR1 is MNHEY and CDR2 is SVGAGI. After removal of 4 bases from V and 6 bases from J, the junction contained 4 bases not matched to a gene. The CDR3 runs to 14 residues. In nucleotides, the CDR3 is TGTGCCAGCAGTTCGGAGACAGGGGCCGGGGAGCTGTTTTTT. Translation: CASSSETGAGELFF.

This clone was counted a single time. The chain joins TRBV10-3 to TRBJ1-1, with D maybe TRBD1 (6 bases). This CDR3 is 15 amino acids long. The V and J ends lost 2 bases and 10 bases respectively, with 20 bases between them. Looked up from germline, CDR1 is ENHRY and CDR2 is SYGVKD. The CDR3 sequence is CAISEGQSNYKGAFF. The CDR3 coding sequence is TGTGCCATCAGTGAGGGACAGTCGAACTATAAGGGAGCTTTCTTT.

The V and J genes are TRBV7-2 and TRBJ1-1; D not resolved. The germline V gene has CDR1 SGHTA and CDR2 FQGNSA. This CDR3 is built from 14 residues. V lost 5 bases, J lost 0 bases, and 10 bases lay in between. The CDR3 sequence is CASSPTALNTEAFF. Written as DNA, the CDR3 is TGTGCCAGCAGCCCTACAGCCCTGAACACTGAAGCTTTCTTT.

CDR3 in DNA: TGTGCCAGCAGCGGGACAGACTATGGCTACACCTTC. Translated, it gives CASSGTDYGYTF. The V call is TRBV11-1, the J call TRBJ1-2, with 7 positions matching TRBD1. The junction had 0 bases not matched to a gene; V was cut back by 5 bases and J by 3 bases. The CDR3 has 12 amino acids. Germline assignment: CDR1 SGHAT and CDR2 FQDESV (reference sequence).

The genes are TRBV7-9 and TRBJ2-7; D perhaps matches TRBD1 (6 bases). The V gene's germline CDR1 is SEHNR and CDR2 FQNEAQ (reference sequence). The length of the CDR3 is 12 residues. With 5 bases removed from V and 6 bases from J, the gap between germline ends came to 11 bases. As DNA, the CDR3 is TGTGCCAGCAGCCCCCGGACAGCCGAGCAGTACTTC. Translating gives CASSPRTAEQYF.

The J gene is TRBJ2-1, the V gene TRBV7-9; D may be TRBD1 (6 bases). V shed 5 bases and J shed 10 bases, with 12 bases lying between them. Germline CDR1 SEHNR, CDR2 FQNEAQ (reference sequence). CDR3 length equals 12 residues. CDR3 in DNA: TGTGCCAGCAGCAAACTCGGGACAGAGCAGTTCTTC. It specifies CASSKLGTEQFF.

V gene TRBV5-8 combines with J gene TRBJ2-3; a weak D match, TRBD1 (5 bases). This CDR3 has 15 amino acids. Germline CDR1 reads SGHTS; CDR2 reads YDEGEE. V lost 4 bases and J lost 4, with 16 bases in between. CDR3 sequence reads: CASSASTAAADTQYF. DNA of the CDR3: TGTGCCAGCAGCGCATCGACAGCAGCAGCAGATACGCAGTATTTT.

This clone was picked up a small number of times. The V gene is TRBV7-9, the J gene TRBJ2-2; 9 bases line up with TRBD1. The ends lost 5 bases at V and 5 bases at J; junction bases unmatched: 9. Germline V gives CDR1 SEHNR, CDR2 FQNEAQ (reference sequence). The CDR3 has 16 amino acids. As DNA, the CDR3 is TGTGCCAGCAGCCCCAACAGGGGGCGGCGGACCGGGGAGCTGTTTTTT. It is translated as CASSPNRGRRTGELFF. Full variable domain (missing parts from reference TRBV7-9 and TRBJ2-2): DTGVSQNPRHKITKRGQNVTFRCDPISEHNRLYWYRQTLGQGPEFLTYFQNEAQLEKSRLLSDRFSAERPKGSFSTLEIQRTEQGDSAMYLCASSPNRGRRTGELFFGEGSRLTVL.